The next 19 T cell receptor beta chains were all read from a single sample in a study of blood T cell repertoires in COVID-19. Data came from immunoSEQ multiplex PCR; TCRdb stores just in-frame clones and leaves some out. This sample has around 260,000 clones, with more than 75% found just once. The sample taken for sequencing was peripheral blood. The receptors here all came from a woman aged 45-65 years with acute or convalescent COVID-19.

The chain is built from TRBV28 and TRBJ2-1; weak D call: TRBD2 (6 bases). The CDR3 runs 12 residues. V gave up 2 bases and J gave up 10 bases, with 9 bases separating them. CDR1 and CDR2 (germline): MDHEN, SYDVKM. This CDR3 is CASSLLTSEQFF. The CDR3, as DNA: TGTGCCAGCAGTTTACTTACTAGCGAGCAGTTCTTC.

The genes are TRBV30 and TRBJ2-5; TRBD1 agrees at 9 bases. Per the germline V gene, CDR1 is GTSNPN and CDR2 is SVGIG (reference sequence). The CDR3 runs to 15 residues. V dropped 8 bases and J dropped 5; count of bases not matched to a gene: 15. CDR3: CALGTGQVSLETQYF. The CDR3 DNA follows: TGTGCCCTAGGGACAGGGCAGGTTAGTTTGGAGACCCAGTACTTC.

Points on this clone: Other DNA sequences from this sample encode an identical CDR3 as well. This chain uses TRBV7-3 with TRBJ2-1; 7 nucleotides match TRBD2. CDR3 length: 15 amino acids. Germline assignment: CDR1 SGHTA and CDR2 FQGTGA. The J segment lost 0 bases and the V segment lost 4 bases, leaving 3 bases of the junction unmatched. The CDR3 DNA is TGTGCCAGCAGCTCGTTAGCGGGCTCCTACAATGAGCAGTTCTTC. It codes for CASSSLAGSYNEQFF.

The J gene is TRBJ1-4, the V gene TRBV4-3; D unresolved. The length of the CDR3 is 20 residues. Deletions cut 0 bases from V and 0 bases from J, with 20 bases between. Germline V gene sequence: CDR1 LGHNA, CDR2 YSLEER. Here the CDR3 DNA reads TGCGCCAGCAGCCAAGATTGGGCAGCTCCGTTCTCTGCAACTAATGAAAAACTGTTTTTT. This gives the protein CASSQDWAAPFSATNEKLFF.

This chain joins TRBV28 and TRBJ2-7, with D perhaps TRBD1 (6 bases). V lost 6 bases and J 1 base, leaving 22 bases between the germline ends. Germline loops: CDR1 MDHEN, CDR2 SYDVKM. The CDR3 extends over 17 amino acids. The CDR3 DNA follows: TGTGCCAGCAGCCCGAGGTTTTGGGGGCGAGGGTCCTACGAGCAGTACTTC. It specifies CASSPRFWGRGSYEQYF.

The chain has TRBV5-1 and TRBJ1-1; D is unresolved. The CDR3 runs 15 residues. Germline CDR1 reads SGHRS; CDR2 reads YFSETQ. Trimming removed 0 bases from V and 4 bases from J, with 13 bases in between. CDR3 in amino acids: CASSLVEGKITEAFF. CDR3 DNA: TGCGCCAGCAGCTTGGTGGAGGGTAAGATCACTGAAGCTTTCTTT.

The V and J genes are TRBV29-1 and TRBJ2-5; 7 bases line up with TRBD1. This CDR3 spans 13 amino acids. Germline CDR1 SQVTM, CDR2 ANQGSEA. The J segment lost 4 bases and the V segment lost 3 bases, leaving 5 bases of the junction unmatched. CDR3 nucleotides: TGCAGCGTTGAGACAGGGAGATCAGAGACCCAGTACTTC. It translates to CSVETGRSETQYF.

CDR3 sequence reads: CAWSVLDYTGELFF. CDR3 DNA: TGTGCCTGGAGTGTACTAGATTACACCGGGGAGCTGTTTTTT. This sequence joins TRBV30 and TRBJ2-2; the D gene is possibly TRBD2 (5 bases). With 0 bases removed from V and 3 bases from J, the gap between germline ends came to 8 bases. The germline CDR1 and CDR2 sequences are GTSNPN and SVGIG (reference sequence). The CDR3 totals 14 residues.

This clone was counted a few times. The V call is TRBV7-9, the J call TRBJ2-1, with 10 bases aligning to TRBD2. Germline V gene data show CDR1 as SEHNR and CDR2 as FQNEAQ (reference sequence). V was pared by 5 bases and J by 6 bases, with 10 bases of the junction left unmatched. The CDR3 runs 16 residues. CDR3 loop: CASSPIAGGLGNEQFF. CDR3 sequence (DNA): TGTGCCAGCAGCCCGATAGCGGGAGGTTTAGGCAATGAGCAGTTCTTC.

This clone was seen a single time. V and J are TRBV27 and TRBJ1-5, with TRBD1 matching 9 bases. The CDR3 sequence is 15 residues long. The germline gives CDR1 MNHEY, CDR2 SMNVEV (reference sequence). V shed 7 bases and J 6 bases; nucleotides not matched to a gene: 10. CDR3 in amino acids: CASKPGTGRGQPQHF. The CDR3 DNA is TGTGCCAGCAAGCCCGGGACAGGGCGCGGTCAGCCCCAGCATTTT.

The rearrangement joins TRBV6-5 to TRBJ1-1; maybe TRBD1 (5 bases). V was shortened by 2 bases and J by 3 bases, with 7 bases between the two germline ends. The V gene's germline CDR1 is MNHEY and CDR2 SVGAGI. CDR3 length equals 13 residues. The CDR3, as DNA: TGTGCCAGCAGTTACCAGGGTTACACTGAAGCTTTCTTT. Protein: CASSYQGYTEAFF.

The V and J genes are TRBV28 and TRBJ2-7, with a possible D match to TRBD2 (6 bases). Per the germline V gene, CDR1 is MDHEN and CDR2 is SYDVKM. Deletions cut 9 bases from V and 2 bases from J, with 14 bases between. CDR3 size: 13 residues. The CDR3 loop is CASSGSGTYEQYF. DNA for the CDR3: TGTGCCAGTTCGGGTAGCGGCACCTACGAGCAGTACTTC.

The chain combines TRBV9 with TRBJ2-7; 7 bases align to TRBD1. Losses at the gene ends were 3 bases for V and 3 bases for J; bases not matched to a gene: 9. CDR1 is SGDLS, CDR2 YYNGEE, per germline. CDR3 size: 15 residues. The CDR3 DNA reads TGTGCCAGCAGCGAGGGGGCGGATCAGCTCTACGAGCAGTACTTC. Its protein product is CASSEGADQLYEQYF.

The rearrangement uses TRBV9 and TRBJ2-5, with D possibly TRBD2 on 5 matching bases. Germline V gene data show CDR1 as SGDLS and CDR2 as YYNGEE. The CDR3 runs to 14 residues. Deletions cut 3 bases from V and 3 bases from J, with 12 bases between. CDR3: CASSAGLREETQYF. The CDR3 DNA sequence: TGTGCCAGCAGCGCCGGACTGAGAGAAGAGACCCAGTACTTC.

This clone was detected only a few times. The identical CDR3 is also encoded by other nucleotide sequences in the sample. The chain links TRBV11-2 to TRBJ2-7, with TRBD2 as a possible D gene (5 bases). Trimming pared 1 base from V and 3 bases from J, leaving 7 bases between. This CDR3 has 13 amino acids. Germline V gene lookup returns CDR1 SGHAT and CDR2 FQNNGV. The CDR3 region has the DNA TGTGCCAGCAGCTTAGGCGGAGGCTACGAGCAGTACTTC. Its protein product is CASSLGGGYEQYF.

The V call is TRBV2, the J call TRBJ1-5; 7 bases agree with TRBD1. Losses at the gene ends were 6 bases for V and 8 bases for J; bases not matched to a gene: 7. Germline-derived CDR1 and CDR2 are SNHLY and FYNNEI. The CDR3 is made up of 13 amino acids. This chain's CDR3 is CASSPTGIEPQHF. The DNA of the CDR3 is TGTGCCAGCAGCCCGACAGGGATTGAGCCCCAGCATTTT.

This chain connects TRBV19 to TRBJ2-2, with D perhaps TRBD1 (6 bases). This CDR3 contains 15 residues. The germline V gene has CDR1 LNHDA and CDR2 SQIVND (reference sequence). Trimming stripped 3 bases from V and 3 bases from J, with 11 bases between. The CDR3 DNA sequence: TGTGCCAGTAGTATGGACAGCATATACACCGGGGAGCTGTTTTTT. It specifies CASSMDSIYTGELFF.

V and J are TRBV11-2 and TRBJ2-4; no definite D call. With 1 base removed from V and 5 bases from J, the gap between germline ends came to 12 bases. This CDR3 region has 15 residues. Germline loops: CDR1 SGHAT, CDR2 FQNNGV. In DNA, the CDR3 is TGTGCCAGCAGCTTAGCATGGCCGGCGGAAAACATTCAGTACTTC. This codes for CASSLAWPAENIQYF.

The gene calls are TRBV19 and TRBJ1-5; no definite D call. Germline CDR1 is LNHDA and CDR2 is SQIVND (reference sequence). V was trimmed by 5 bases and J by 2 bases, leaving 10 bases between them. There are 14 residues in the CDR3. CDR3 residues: CASSLTGGNQPQHF. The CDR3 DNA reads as TGTGCCAGTAGTTTAACCGGGGGCAATCAGCCCCAGCATTTT.